These 30 T cell receptor beta chains share one sample of origin, sequenced in a study of blood T cell repertoires in COVID-19. Generated by immunoSEQ multiplex PCR, the TCRdb table keeps only in-frame clones and is missing some. The sample shows 110,000 to 150,000 clones, 84% of them seen only once. The sample comprised peripheral blood. These receptors were taken from a human donor in a cohort sampled during active COVID-19.

Here the CDR3 DNA reads TGTGCCAGCAGTGAAGTTAGGAACAGGGACTATGGCTACACCTTC. This codes for CASSEVRNRDYGYTF. The rearrangement joins TRBV6-1 to TRBJ1-2; a possible D gene is TRBD1 (6 bases). The CDR3 totals 15 residues. The germline V gene encodes CDR1 MNHNS and CDR2 SASEGT. The V gene lost 1 base and the J gene lost 3 bases, with 12 bases spanning the gap.

The CDR3 loop reads CASSSGSRANYGYTF. CDR3 bases: TGTGCCAGCAGTAGCGGGAGCCGGGCTAACTATGGCTACACCTTC. The rearrangement links TRBV6-5 to TRBJ1-2; D is ambiguous. V was clipped by 5 bases and J by 0 bases, with 13 bases between them. This CDR3 has 15 residues. The germline V gene encodes CDR1 MNHEY and CDR2 SVGAGI.

The V gene is TRBV7-2, the J gene TRBJ2-2; D unresolved. V lost 2 bases and J 3 bases, leaving 4 bases between the germline ends. Germline V gene data show CDR1 as SGHTA and CDR2 as FQGNSA. CDR3 size: 13 residues. CDR3 in amino acids: CASSLTDTGELFF. DNA for the CDR3: TGTGCCAGCAGCTTAACGGACACCGGGGAGCTGTTTTTT.

V and J are TRBV19 and TRBJ1-5, with D possibly TRBD1 on 5 matching bases. This CDR3 comprises 12 residues. Germline V CDR1 and CDR2: LNHDA, SQIVND (reference sequence). Trimming stripped 5 bases from V and 5 bases from J, with 7 bases between. CDR3 coding DNA: TGTGCCAGTAGTCCCAGGGATCAGCCCCAGCATTTT. Protein: CASSPRDQPQHF.

This rearrangement joins TRBV2 to TRBJ2-7; TRBD1 aligns across 7 bases. This CDR3 comprises 14 residues. J gave up 0 bases and V 8 bases, and 7 bases lay outside the gene matches. Germline assignment: CDR1 SNHLY and CDR2 FYNNEI. In DNA, the CDR3 is TGTGCCAGCTGGTCAGGGGACAGCTCCTACGAGCAGTACTTC. Translated: CASWSGDSSYEQYF.

The chain couples TRBV11-3 to TRBJ1-3; D is ambiguous. Germline CDR1 and CDR2: SGHNT and YENEEA. The V gene lost 1 base and the J gene lost 3 bases, with 7 bases spanning the gap. This CDR3 is built from 14 residues. Here the CDR3 DNA reads TGTGCCAGCAGCTTAGGAGGTGTTGGAAACACCATATATTTT. It codes for CASSLGGVGNTIYF.

The rearrangement joins TRBV6-2 or TRBV6-3 to TRBJ2-5, with 7 bases that match TRBD1. J lost 3 bases, V lost 6 bases, and 4 bases had no gene match. The CDR3 consists of 13 residues. Germline CDR1 MNHEY, CDR2 SVGEGT. CDR3 sequence: CASSRGQEETQYF. In nucleotides, the CDR3 is TGTGCCAGCAGCCGAGGACAGGAAGAGACCCAGTACTTC.

V gene TRBV19 combines with J gene TRBJ1-5; TRBD1 is a possible D gene (6 bases). The V end was cut by 8 bases, the J end by 0 bases, with 20 bases between. The CDR3 runs 17 residues. From germline, CDR1 is LNHDA and CDR2 SQIVND (reference sequence). CDR3 sequence (DNA): TGTGCCAGTTCTCGAGAGGGTCAGGGGTATAGCAATCAGCCCCAGCATTTT. Its translation is CASSREGQGYSNQPQHF.

The V gene is TRBV2, the J gene TRBJ2-1, with 8 bases matching TRBD2. After removal of 8 bases from V and 4 bases from J, the junction contained 10 bases not matched to a gene. In germline, CDR1 is SNHLY, CDR2 FYNNEI. The CDR3 length is 15 residues. CDR3 bases: TGTGCCAGCGTTAGACTAGCGAGAGGGTACAATGAGCAGTTCTTC. The encoded protein is CASVRLARGYNEQFF.

The chain has TRBV7-9 and TRBJ1-2; tentatively, D is TRBD1 (5 bases). Trimming cost V 2 bases and J 4 bases, with 11 bases left between them. The CDR3 covers 14 residues. Germline CDR1 and CDR2: SEHNR and FQNEAQ (reference sequence). This chain's CDR3 is CASSLITGGYGYTF. The CDR3 bases are TGTGCCAGCAGCTTAATCACAGGTGGCTATGGCTACACCTTC.

The rearrangement links TRBV6-6 to TRBJ1-4, with 7 positions matching TRBD1. Trimming cost V 4 bases and J 4 bases; bases outside gene matches: 3. The CDR3 consists of 14 residues. From germline, CDR1 is MNHNY and CDR2 SVGAGI (reference sequence). The CDR3 is CASSWTGSNEKLFF. CDR3 DNA sequence: TGTGCCAGCAGTTGGACAGGCAGTAATGAAAAACTGTTTTTT.

CDR3 in amino acids: CASSPGGQSNQPQHF. The DNA for the CDR3 is TGTGCCAGCTCACCAGGGGGACAGAGCAATCAGCCCCAGCATTTT. V usage is TRBV18 and J usage is TRBJ1-5; the match to TRBD1 covers 7 bases. The CDR3 is 15 amino acids. After removal of 2 bases from V and 1 base from J, the junction contained 2 bases not matched to a gene. Germline CDR1 is KGHSH and CDR2 is LQKENI.

The J gene is TRBJ2-5, the V gene TRBV2, with 7 bases matching TRBD2. V lost 2 bases to trimming and J lost 5 bases; unmatched junction nucleotides: 8. This CDR3 region has 15 residues. Germline V CDR1 and CDR2: SNHLY, FYNNEI. DNA of the CDR3: TGTGCCAGCAGTGAACTGTGGGGGGGAAGGGAGACCCAGTACTTC. Translation gives CASSELWGGRETQYF.

J is TRBJ2-7 and V is TRBV7-2; TRBD2 matches 9 bases. This CDR3 is 15 amino acids long. From germline, CDR1 is SGHTA and CDR2 FQGNSA. The junction had 5 bases not matched to a gene; V was cut back by 1 base and J by 4 bases. This CDR3 reads CASSLVGGGAYEQYF. CDR3 nucleotides: TGTGCCAGCAGCTTAGTTGGCGGGGGGGCGTACGAGCAGTACTTC.

This chain connects TRBV6-5 to TRBJ2-5; D is uncertain. Germline assignment: CDR1 MNHEY and CDR2 SVGAGI. The CDR3 covers 15 residues. The V and J ends lost 0 bases and 4 bases respectively, with 12 bases between them. DNA of the CDR3: TGTGCCAGCAGTTACTCGAGTGATCTAGGAGAGACCCAGTACTTC. Translation gives CASSYSSDLGETQYF.

The chain is built from TRBV24-1 and TRBJ2-2; D unclear. V lost 4 bases to trimming and J lost 4 bases, with 12 bases between them. The germline gives CDR1 KGHDR, CDR2 SFDVKD. This CDR3 region has 15 residues. The CDR3 here is CATSDPLTFTGELFF. As DNA, the CDR3 is TGTGCCACCAGTGACCCTCTGACATTCACCGGGGAGCTGTTTTTT.

The chain employs TRBV19 and TRBJ1-5; TRBD1 aligns across 9 bases. V gave up 4 bases and J gave up 6 bases; unmatched junction bases: 1. The CDR3 has 13 residues. Germline CDR1 reads LNHDA; CDR2 reads SQIVND (reference sequence). CDR3 nucleotides: TGTGCCAGTAGTACACAGGGGGCTCAGCCCCAGCATTTT. Protein: CASSTQGAQPQHF.

J is TRBJ1-5 and V is TRBV4-2, with no clear D. CDR3 size: 15 residues. V was shortened by 1 base and J by 5 bases, with 12 bases between the two germline ends. The V gene's germline CDR1 is LGHNA and CDR2 YNFKEQ. The CDR3 loop reads CASSQGGGTDQPQHF. In nucleotides, the CDR3 is TGTGCCAGCAGCCAAGGGGGAGGAACCGATCAGCCCCAGCATTTT.

The chain joins TRBV6-6 to TRBJ2-5, with D unclear. Between the trimmed V and J ends, which lost 0 bases and 2 bases, there was a span of 4 bases. Germline V lookup: CDR1 MNHNY, CDR2 SVGAGI (reference sequence). The CDR3 loop spans 13 amino acids. The chain's CDR3 is CASSYSYQETQYF. CDR3 nucleotides: TGTGCCAGCAGTTACTCGTATCAAGAGACCCAGTACTTC.

The chain combines TRBV2 with TRBJ1-5; possible D gene TRBD1, 5 bases. Germline loops: CDR1 SNHLY, CDR2 FYNNEI. This CDR3 has 14 amino acids. Trimming took off 3 bases at V and 2 bases at J, with 8 bases between the two ends. CDR3 in amino acids: CASSDSGGNQPQHF. The CDR3 DNA reads as TGTGCCAGCAGTGATTCGGGGGGCAATCAGCCCCAGCATTTT.

The chain combines TRBV3-1 (or the pseudogene TRBV3-2) with TRBJ1-2, with D possibly being TRBD1 (6 bases). Trimming took 4 bases from V and 0 from J, leaving 9 bases between them. The CDR3 is 14 residues long. Germline V gene lookup returns CDR1 LGHDT and CDR2 YNNKEL (reference sequence). As DNA, the CDR3 is TGTGCCAGCAGCCGGACAGTTTCTAACTATGGCTACACCTTC. Translating gives CASSRTVSNYGYTF.

This chain connects TRBV5-1 to TRBJ1-1; D unclear. This CDR3 spans 14 amino acids. V lost 0 bases and J 1 base, leaving 7 bases between the germline ends. The germline gives CDR1 SGHRS, CDR2 YFSETQ. The CDR3 coding sequence is TGCGCCAGCAGCTTGGATGCAGGGAACACTGAAGCTTTCTTT. This translates into CASSLDAGNTEAFF.

This clone was picked up a small number of times. The chain joins TRBV4-1 to TRBJ1-5; 7 nucleotides agree with TRBD1. The ends lost 2 bases at V and 4 bases at J; junction bases unmatched: 5. The CDR3 spans 15 residues. Germline-derived CDR1 and CDR2 are MGHRA and YSYEKL. CDR3 sequence (DNA): TGCGCCAGCAGCCAACTCACAGGGGAAAATCAGCCCCAGCATTTT. Translating gives CASSQLTGENQPQHF.

The chain is built from TRBV5-4 and TRBJ1-4; 8 bases match TRBD1. V was pared by 4 bases and J by 12 bases, with 8 bases of the junction left unmatched. The CDR3 consists of 13 residues. Germline assignment: CDR1 SGHNT and CDR2 YYREEE (reference sequence). The CDR3 region is CASSHLQGGELFF. As DNA, the CDR3 is TGTGCCAGCAGCCACCTACAGGGGGGGGAACTGTTTTTT.

For the CDR3, the DNA is TGTGCCAGTAGCCCCGTGGACAGGGGTGAAAAACTGTTTTTT. Encoded protein: CASSPVDRGEKLFF. The chain recombines TRBV19 with TRBJ1-4; 9 nucleotides align to TRBD1. From germline, CDR1 is LNHDA and CDR2 SQIVND (reference sequence). This CDR3 comprises 14 residues. The ends lost 6 bases at V and 7 bases at J; junction bases unmatched: 6.

This rearrangement joins TRBV9 to TRBJ2-7; D is undetermined. V lost 0 bases and J 1 base, leaving 11 bases between the germline ends. The CDR3 extends over 15 amino acids. Germline-derived CDR1 and CDR2 are SGDLS and YYNGEE. The CDR3: CASSVGPGPSYEQYF. The CDR3 nucleotides are TGTGCCAGCAGCGTAGGCCCAGGTCCATCCTACGAGCAGTACTTC.

This clone was seen just once. This rearrangement joins TRBV6-5 to TRBJ1-2; no reliable D call. Per the germline V gene, CDR1 is MNHEY and CDR2 is SVGAGI. Trimming removed 5 bases at V and 2 bases at J, with 15 bases between. The CDR3 extends over 15 amino acids. DNA of the CDR3: TGTGCCAGCAGTCCCAGATACGGCAGGAACTATGGCTACACCTTC. This codes for CASSPRYGRNYGYTF.

The chain joins TRBV10-3 to TRBJ1-1; D is unclear. The CDR3 runs to 12 residues. V was clipped by 6 bases and J by 2 bases, with 7 bases between them. From germline, CDR1 is ENHRY and CDR2 SYGVKD. The DNA of the CDR3 is TGTGCCATCAGGCGGGCCAACACTGAAGCTTTCTTT. This sequence encodes CAIRRANTEAFF.

The V gene is TRBV4-3, the J gene TRBJ2-3, with 10 bases aligning to TRBD2. The germline V gene encodes CDR1 LGHNA and CDR2 YSLEER. The length of the CDR3 is 16 residues. V lost 0 bases, J lost 7 bases, and 7 bases stayed unmatched. CDR3 amino acids: CASSQESGRAIHTQYF. The CDR3 nucleotides read TGCGCCAGCAGCCAAGAAAGCGGGAGGGCCATTCATACGCAGTATTTT.

The chain recombines TRBV4-3 with TRBJ2-2; TRBD1 aligns across 8 bases. This CDR3 spans 16 amino acids. Germline CDR1 reads LGHNA; CDR2 reads YSLEER. Trimming removed 2 bases from V and 5 bases from J; junction bases left unmatched: 7. CDR3 nucleotide sequence: TGCGCCAGCAGCCAAATGGACAGGGTAGGGACCGGGGAGCTGTTTTTT. It yields the protein CASSQMDRVGTGELFF.